The 7 T cell receptor beta chains reported below all come from one sample, sequenced in a study of response to subunit inactivated influenza vaccine. TCRdb used MiXCR to reprocess the RT-PCR reads, holding one entry per CDR3 protein. The sample includes roughly 520,000 distinct CDR3 sequences, approximately 24% seen only once; the top ten take less than 2.5%. The source was CD4+ T cells sorted from PBMCs, collected roughly 5 days after vaccination. These receptors were obtained from a man aged 50-60 years who received an inactivated influenza vaccine.

The chain uses TRBV27 and TRBJ2-7; 7 bases line up with TRBD1. Germline CDR1 is MNHEY and CDR2 is SMNVEV (reference sequence). The CDR3 covers 15 residues. Trimming at V came to 4 bases and at J to 9 bases, leaving 15 bases not matched to a gene. The CDR3 DNA reads TGTGCCAGCAGTTCACCCCGGACCCCGACAGGGTTGCAGTACTTC. Protein: CASSSPRTPTGLQYF.

V usage is TRBV10-2 and J usage is TRBJ1-3; possible D gene TRBD1, 5 bases. The CDR3 runs 16 residues. Looked up from germline, CDR1 is WSHSY and CDR2 is SAAADI. Trimming left V 6 bases short and J 11 bases short, with 26 bases between. For the CDR3, the DNA is TGCGCCAGCAGCCCTGGAGGGATCCTAGGGACCTCAGCCATATATTTT. Translation gives CASSPGGILGTSAIYF.

This clonotype was observed a few times. The chain has TRBV11-2 and TRBJ2-7; possible D gene TRBD1, 7 bases. The CDR3 runs to 15 residues. Deletions cut 1 base from V and 4 bases from J, with 14 bases between. Germline CDR1 SGHAT, CDR2 FQNNGV. The CDR3 is CASSLGQGGPYEQYF. CDR3 in DNA: TGTGCCAGCAGCTTAGGCCAGGGGGGACCGTACGAGCAGTACTTC.

This chain links TRBV3-1 with TRBJ2-1; TRBD1 agrees at 8 bases. J lost 3 bases, V lost 4 bases, and 8 bases had no gene match. Germline CDR1 LGHDT, CDR2 YNNKEL (reference sequence). This CDR3 comprises 16 residues. DNA for the CDR3: TGTGCCAGCAGCCCCCCTAGTACAGGGGGCTACAATGAGCAGTTCTTC. Amino acid sequence: CASSPPSTGGYNEQFF.

This rearrangement joins TRBV7-2 to TRBJ2-1; 7 nucleotides agree with TRBD2. Germline loops: CDR1 SGHTA, CDR2 FQGNSA. The J segment lost 0 bases and the V segment lost 3 bases, leaving 2 bases of the junction unmatched. The CDR3 covers 15 residues. CDR3 sequence (DNA): TGTGCCAGCAGCTTCGGGACTACCTCCTACAATGAGCAGTTCTTC. Translation: CASSFGTTSYNEQFF. The full variable domain, in which reference TRBV7-2 and TRBJ2-1 provide the parts outside the CDR3, is GAGVSQSPSNKVTEKGKDVELRCDPISGHTALYWYRQSLGQGLEFLIYFQGNSAPDKSGLPSDRFSAERTGGSVSTLTIQRTQQEDSAVYLCASSFGTTSYNEQFFGPGTRLTVL.

This sequence joins TRBV5-1 and TRBJ2-2; tentatively, D is TRBD1 or TRBD2 (6 bases each). The CDR3 covers 15 residues. The V gene's germline CDR1 is SGHRS and CDR2 YFSETQ. V was cut by 7 bases and J by 0 bases, with 13 bases left in between. CDR3 nucleotides: TGCGCCAGCGGGGGGCGTTTCGCGAACACCGGGGAGCTGTTTTTT. The encoded protein is CASGGRFANTGELFF. The whole variable domain, remainder taken from reference TRBV5-1 and TRBJ2-2, is KAGVTQTPRYLIKTRGQQVTLSCSPISGHRSVSWYQQTPGQGLQFLFEYFSETQRNKGNFPGRFSGRQFSNSRSEMNVSTLELGDSALYLCASGGRFANTGELFFGEGSRLTVL.

The rearrangement links TRBV20-1 to TRBJ2-1, with 8 nucleotides matching TRBD2. V lost 6 bases to trimming and J lost 2 bases; unmatched junction nucleotides: 9. Germline V gene sequence: CDR1 DFQATT, CDR2 SNEGSKA (reference sequence). This CDR3 has 15 amino acids. In DNA form, the CDR3 reads TGCAGTGCGTCGACCGGGACTAGGGCCTACAATGAGCAGTTCTTC. Its translation is CSASTGTRAYNEQFF.